The 26 T cell receptor beta chains in this list originate from one sample, sequenced in a study of cytomegalovirus exposure and HLA in healthy donors. The primer mix had 60 Vbeta and 13 Jbeta primers. Sequencing used immunoSEQ multiplex PCR; TCRdb keeps in-frame clones, though not all of them. Here the sample spans tens of thousands of clones, roughly 71% being singletons. Sequences were obtained from PBMCs. These receptors were collected from a man between 50 and 59 years old in good health and CMV-seronegative.

V and J are TRBV4-3 and TRBJ1-3; D gene unclear. The CDR3 runs to 13 residues. V shed 4 bases and J shed 3 bases, with 7 bases lying between them. Germline V CDR1 and CDR2: LGHNA, YSLEER. The CDR3 sequence: CASSLNSGNTIYF. DNA for the CDR3: TGCGCCAGCAGCCTCAATAGTGGAAACACCATATATTTT.

The genes are TRBV5-1 and TRBJ2-7; 9 bases match TRBD1. In germline, CDR1 is SGHRS, CDR2 YFSETQ. The CDR3 is 16 amino acids. V gave up 1 base and J gave up 3 bases; unmatched junction bases: 8. CDR3 protein: CASSLRPGQGIYEQYF. The CDR3 DNA reads TGCGCCAGCAGCTTGAGACCGGGACAGGGAATCTACGAGCAGTACTTC.

For this clone: Germline and junction disagree at one end, which may indicate a read error. This chain uses TRBV30 with TRBJ1-2; 9 nucleotides agree with TRBD1. The CDR3 runs to 11 residues. Germline CDR1 and CDR2: GTSNPN and SVGIG (reference sequence). The CDR3 reads CAWSKTGGNSF. CDR3 nucleotide sequence: TGTGCCTGGAGTAAGACAGGGGGAAACTCCTTC.

The chain is built from TRBV28 and TRBJ1-5, with D possibly matching TRBD1 (5 bases). Germline loops: CDR1 MDHEN, CDR2 SYDVKM. Trimming left V 6 bases short and J 3 bases short, with 9 bases between. There are 13 residues in the CDR3. CDR3: CASSRQSNQPQHF. The CDR3, as DNA: TGTGCCAGCAGCCGACAGTCCAATCAGCCCCAGCATTTT. Combining the CDR3 with reference TRBV28 and TRBJ1-5 gives the whole variable domain DVKVTQSSRYLVKRTGEKVFLECVQDMDHENMFWYRQDPGLGLRLIYFSYDVKMKEKGDIPEGYSVSREKKERFSLILESASTNQTSMYLCASSRQSNQPQHFGDGTRLSIL.

The chain joins TRBV11-2 to TRBJ1-1; D uncertain. The CDR3 length is 14 residues. Germline loops: CDR1 SGHAT, CDR2 FQNNGV. Trimming left V 1 base short and J 0 bases short, with 6 bases between. Here the CDR3 reads CASSLGRVNTEAFF. The DNA of the CDR3 is TGTGCCAGCAGCTTAGGACGGGTGAACACTGAAGCTTTCTTT. The whole variable domain, remainder taken from reference TRBV11-2 and TRBJ1-1, is EAGVAQSPRYKIIEKRQSVAFWCNPISGHATLYWYQQILGQGPKLLIQFQNNGVVDDSQLPKDRFSAERLKGVDSTLKIQPAKLEDSAVYLCASSLGRVNTEAFFGQGTRLTVV.

The genes are TRBV25-1 and TRBJ2-7, with D maybe TRBD1 (6 bases). This CDR3 is built from 15 residues. CDR1 MGHDK and CDR2 SYGVNS come from the germline V gene. Trimming removed 2 bases from V and 7 bases from J, with 18 bases in between. The CDR3 sequence is CASSETRRGGNEQYF. The CDR3 DNA sequence: TGTGCCAGCAGTGAAACCCGCAGGGGTGGGAATGAGCAGTACTTC.

This sequence joins TRBV5-1 and TRBJ2-7; 11 bases agree with TRBD2. The germline gives CDR1 SGHRS, CDR2 YFSETQ. This CDR3 region has 17 residues. The V and J ends lost 0 bases and 3 bases, in that order; junction bases with no gene match: 8. The CDR3 DNA reads as TGCGCCAGCAGCTTGGGAATAGCGGGAGGGGGTTTCTACGAGCAGTACGTC. As protein: CASSLGIAGGGFYEQYV.

This rearrangement joins TRBV6-5 to TRBJ1-6, with TRBD1 as a possible D gene (6 bases). V lost 2 bases, J lost 10 bases, and 12 bases lay in between. Germline V gene sequence: CDR1 MNHEY, CDR2 SVGAGI. The CDR3 has 14 amino acids. The CDR3 is CASSYKGVGSPLHF. In nucleotides, the CDR3 is TGTGCCAGCAGTTACAAGGGGGTGGGATCACCCCTCCACTTT.

CDR3 in amino acids: CASGWAGGADTQYF. The CDR3 DNA follows: TGCGCCAGCGGATGGGCAGGGGGCGCGGATACGCAGTATTTT. J is TRBJ2-3 and V is TRBV5-1; the match to TRBD1 covers 8 bases. J gave up 6 bases and V 7 bases, and 10 bases lay outside the gene matches. This CDR3 comprises 14 residues. Germline V CDR1 and CDR2: SGHRS, YFSETQ.

The gene calls are TRBV12-5 and TRBJ2-2, with TRBD1 identical over 10 bases. The germline V gene encodes CDR1 LGHNT and CDR2 FRNRAP. V lost 5 bases to trimming and J lost 6 bases; unmatched junction nucleotides: 3. The CDR3 contains 14 residues. Here the CDR3 DNA reads TGTGCTAGTGGTGACAGGGGGCACGCCGGGGAGCTGTTTTTT. Protein sequence: CASGDRGHAGELFF.

This rearrangement joins TRBV6-1 to TRBJ2-7; D might be TRBD2 (7 bases). Trimming removed 2 bases at V and 5 bases at J, with 10 bases between. The CDR3 has 13 residues. Germline assignment: CDR1 MNHNS and CDR2 SASEGT. DNA for the CDR3: TGTGCCAGCAGTGAATCGGGGGGCCACGAGCAGTACGTC. This translates into CASSESGGHEQYV.

The chain joins TRBV25-1 to TRBJ1-4; D may be TRBD1 (5 bases). Germline CDR1 reads MGHDK; CDR2 reads SYGVNS. This CDR3 comprises 13 residues. Trimming cost V 7 bases and J 4 bases, with 10 bases left between them. CDR3 bases: TGTGCCAGCACTTCAGGGAATAATGAAAAACTGTTTTTT. Translating gives CASTSGNNEKLFF.

The chain has TRBV20-1 and TRBJ2-7; D gene uncertain. The V end was cut by 5 bases, the J end by 3 bases, with 8 bases between. Germline-derived CDR1 and CDR2 are DFQATT and SNEGSKA (reference sequence). This CDR3 comprises 11 residues. This chain's CDR3 is CSAGPYYEQYF. DNA of the CDR3: TGCAGTGCTGGGCCCTACTACGAGCAGTACTTC.

This rearrangement joins TRBV21-1 to TRBJ1-2; TRBD1 was called by the table and not checked on the DNA. TRBV21-1 is described as a pseudogene. This CDR3 comprises 14 residues. CDR3 sequence reads: CASRVQGADYGYTF. The CDR3 bases are TGTGCCAGCAGAGTACAGGGGGCGGACTATGGCTACACCTTC.

This clone has only a few counts. The chain employs TRBV5-6 and TRBJ2-5; weak D call: TRBD1 (6 bases). This CDR3 is built from 13 residues. Germline CDR1 SGHDT, CDR2 YYEEEE. The V and J ends lost 4 bases and 4 bases respectively, with 11 bases between them. The DNA for the CDR3 is TGTGCCAGCAGCCAGGGACACTTAGAGACCCAGTACTTC. Residues: CASSQGHLETQYF.

This clone was counted between two and nine times. The chain recombines TRBV5-4 with TRBJ1-2; possible D gene TRBD1, 5 bases. CDR3 length equals 13 residues. The V gene lost 1 base and the J gene lost 5 bases, with 9 bases spanning the gap. Germline CDR1 SGHNT, CDR2 YYREEE (reference sequence). CDR3 in amino acids: CASSLTGLYGYTF. CDR3 nucleotides: TGTGCCAGCAGCTTGACAGGCCTGTATGGCTACACCTTC.

This clone appeared a single time. This rearrangement joins TRBV6-5 to TRBJ1-2, with a weak D call TRBD1 (5 bases). V was pared by 1 base and J by 5 bases, with 11 bases between. CDR1 MNHEY and CDR2 SVGAGI come from the germline V gene. The CDR3 has 14 amino acids. CDR3 sequence: CASSYYRTSYGYTF. For the CDR3, the DNA is TGTGCCAGCAGTTACTACAGGACATCTTATGGCTACACCTTC.

Here the CDR3 DNA reads TGTGCCAGCAGCTCGGGACTCCAGGCCGGTTACAATGAGCAGTTCTTC. Protein sequence: CASSSGLQAGYNEQFF. The chain joins TRBV7-3 to TRBJ2-1; possibly TRBD2 for D (6 bases). Germline CDR1 SGHTA, CDR2 FQGTGA. The V end was cut by 4 bases, the J end by 4 bases, with 17 bases between. This CDR3 is built from 16 residues.

This clone came up once. V and J are TRBV27 and TRBJ1-6, with TRBD1 identical over 8 bases. The trim removed 4 bases at V and 8 bases at J, leaving 13 bases unmatched. There are 17 residues in the CDR3. Germline CDR1 is MNHEY and CDR2 is SMNVEV (reference sequence). The CDR3 spells CASSSRGGGTGYSPLHF. In DNA, the CDR3 is TGTGCCAGCAGTTCCCGCGGTGGGGGGACAGGCTATTCACCCCTCCACTTT.

This clone was detected a few times. The rearrangement links TRBV6-5 to TRBJ1-2, with TRBD1 as a possible D gene (6 bases). The V end was cut by 5 bases, the J end by 2 bases, with 12 bases between. Per the germline V gene, CDR1 is MNHEY and CDR2 is SVGAGI. There are 14 residues in the CDR3. CDR3 loop: CASSRFGQNYGYTF. The CDR3 nucleotides read TGTGCCAGCAGTCGGTTCGGACAGAACTATGGCTACACCTTC.

This chain uses TRBV7-2 with TRBJ1-1, with 8 positions matching TRBD1. The CDR3 totals 16 residues. The germline V gene encodes CDR1 SGHTA and CDR2 FQGNSA. V lost 5 bases and J lost 4; bases outside the gene matches: 12. CDR3 amino acids: CASSPGQGRGSTEAFF. The CDR3 DNA reads TGTGCCAGCAGCCCAGGACAGGGAAGGGGGAGCACTGAAGCTTTCTTT.

The rearrangement joins TRBV10-3 to TRBJ2-7, with 7 bases fitting TRBD1. The germline CDR1 and CDR2 sequences are ENHRY and SYGVKD. This CDR3 has 18 residues. With 8 bases clipped from V and 3 bases from J, the junction kept 22 bases outside the gene matches. This chain's CDR3 is CAIGNRGTGWDVFYEQYV. DNA for the CDR3: TGTGCCATCGGAAACAGGGGCACAGGCTGGGATGTCTTCTACGAGCAGTACGTC.

The chain employs TRBV7-9 and TRBJ1-1; D perhaps matches TRBD1 (6 bases). Germline assignment: CDR1 SEHNR and CDR2 FQNEAQ (reference sequence). V was pared by 6 bases and J by 5 bases, with 10 bases between. This CDR3 is built from 12 residues. Written as DNA, the CDR3 is TGTGCCAGCAGACCACAGGGAACTGAAGCTTTCTTT. Residues: CASRPQGTEAFF.

The sample holds a few counts of this clone. The rearrangement uses TRBV5-4 and TRBJ2-3, with D perhaps TRBD1 (5 bases). Germline V gene lookup returns CDR1 SGHNT and CDR2 YYREEE (reference sequence). V was trimmed by 0 bases and J by 1 base, leaving 9 bases between them. The CDR3 loop spans 15 amino acids. CDR3 protein: CASSLGQGGTDTQYF. As DNA, the CDR3 is TGTGCCAGCAGCTTGGGGCAGGGCGGCACAGATACGCAGTATTTT.

The chain recombines TRBV10-3 with TRBJ2-6; 8 bases agree with TRBD1. The germline CDR1 and CDR2 sequences are ENHRY and SYGVKD. The CDR3 sequence is 15 residues long. After removal of 3 bases from V and 4 bases from J, the junction contained 2 bases not matched to a gene. The CDR3 is CAISDRGQGANVLTF. CDR3 DNA: TGTGCCATCAGTGACAGGGGGCAAGGGGCCAACGTCCTGACTTTC.

This clone was recorded only once. The chain uses TRBV2 and TRBJ1-1; D not certain. This CDR3 is 14 amino acids long. Germline CDR1 SNHLY, CDR2 FYNNEI. Trimming cost V 2 bases and J 4 bases, with 11 bases left between them. The CDR3 DNA follows: TGTGCCAGCAGTGAATTTGGCAGATCCACTGAAGCTTTCTTT. Translating gives CASSEFGRSTEAFF.